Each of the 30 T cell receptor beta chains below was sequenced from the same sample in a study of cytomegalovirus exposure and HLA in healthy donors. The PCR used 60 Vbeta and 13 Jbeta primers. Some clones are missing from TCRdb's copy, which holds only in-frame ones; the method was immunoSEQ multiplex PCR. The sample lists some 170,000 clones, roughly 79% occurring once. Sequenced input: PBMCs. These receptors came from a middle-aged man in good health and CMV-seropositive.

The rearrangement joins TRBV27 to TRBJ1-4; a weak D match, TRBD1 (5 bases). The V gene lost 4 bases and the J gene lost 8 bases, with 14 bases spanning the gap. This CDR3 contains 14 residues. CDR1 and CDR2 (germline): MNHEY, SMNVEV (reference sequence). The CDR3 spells CASSYQGSVEKLFF. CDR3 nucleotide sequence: TGTGCCAGCAGTTACCAGGGTAGTGTGGAAAAACTGTTTTTT.

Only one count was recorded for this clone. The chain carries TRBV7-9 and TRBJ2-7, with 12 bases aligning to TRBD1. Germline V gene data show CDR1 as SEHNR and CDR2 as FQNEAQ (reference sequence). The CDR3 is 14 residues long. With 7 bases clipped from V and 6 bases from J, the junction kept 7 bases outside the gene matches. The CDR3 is CASTPGTGGSEQYF. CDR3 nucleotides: TGTGCCAGCACACCCGGGACAGGGGGCTCCGAGCAGTACTTC.

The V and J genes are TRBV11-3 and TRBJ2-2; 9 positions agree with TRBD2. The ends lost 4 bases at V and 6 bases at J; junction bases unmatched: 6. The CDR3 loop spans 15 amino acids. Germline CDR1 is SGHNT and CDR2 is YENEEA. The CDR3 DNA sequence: TGTGCCAGCAGCTGGCGGACTAGCGTGCCCGGGGAGCTGTTTTTT. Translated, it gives CASSWRTSVPGELFF.

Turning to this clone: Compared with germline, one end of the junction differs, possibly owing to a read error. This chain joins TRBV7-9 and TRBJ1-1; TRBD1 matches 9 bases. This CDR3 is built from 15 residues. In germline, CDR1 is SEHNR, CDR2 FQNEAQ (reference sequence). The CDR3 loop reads CSSSPRQGVGTEAFF. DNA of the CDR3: TGTTCCAGCAGCCCCCGACAGGGGGTGGGCACTGAAGCTTTCTTT.

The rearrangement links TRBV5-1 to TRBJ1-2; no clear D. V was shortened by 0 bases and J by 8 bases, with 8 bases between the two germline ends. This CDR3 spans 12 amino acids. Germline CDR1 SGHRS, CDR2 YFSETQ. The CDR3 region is CASSLDQRGYTF. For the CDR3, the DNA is TGCGCCAGCAGCTTGGATCAGAGGGGCTACACCTTC.

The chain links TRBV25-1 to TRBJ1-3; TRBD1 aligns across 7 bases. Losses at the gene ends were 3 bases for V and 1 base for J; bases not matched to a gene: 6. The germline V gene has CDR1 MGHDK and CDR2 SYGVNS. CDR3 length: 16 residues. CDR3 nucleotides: TGTGCCAGCAGTGAGAGGACAGGTCTATCTGGAAACACCATATATTTT. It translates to CASSERTGLSGNTIYF.

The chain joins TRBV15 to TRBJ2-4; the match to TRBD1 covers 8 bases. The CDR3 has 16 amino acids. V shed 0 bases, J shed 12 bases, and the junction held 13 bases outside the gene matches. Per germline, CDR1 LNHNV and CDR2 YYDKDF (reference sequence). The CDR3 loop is CATSRDPTGVRDSQYF. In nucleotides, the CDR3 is TGTGCCACCAGCAGAGACCCGACAGGGGTCAGGGACAGTCAGTACTTC.

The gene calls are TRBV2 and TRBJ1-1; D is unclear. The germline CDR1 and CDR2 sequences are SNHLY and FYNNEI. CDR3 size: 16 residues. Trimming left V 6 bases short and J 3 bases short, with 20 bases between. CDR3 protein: CASSDWGIRGDTEAFF. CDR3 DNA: TGTGCCAGCAGCGACTGGGGAATCCGCGGGGACACTGAAGCTTTCTTT.

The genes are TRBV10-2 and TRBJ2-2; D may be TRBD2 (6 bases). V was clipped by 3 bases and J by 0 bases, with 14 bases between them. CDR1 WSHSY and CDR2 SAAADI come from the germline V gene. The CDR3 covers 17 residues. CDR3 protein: CASSDRGKTANTGELFF. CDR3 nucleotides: TGCGCCAGCAGTGATCGGGGGAAGACCGCGAACACCGGGGAGCTGTTTTTT.

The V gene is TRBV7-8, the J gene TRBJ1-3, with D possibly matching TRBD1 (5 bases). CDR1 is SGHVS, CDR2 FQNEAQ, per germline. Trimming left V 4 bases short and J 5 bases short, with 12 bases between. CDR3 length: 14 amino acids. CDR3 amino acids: CASSSWGGRNTIYF. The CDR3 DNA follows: TGTGCCAGCAGCTCCTGGGGGGGACGAAACACCATATATTTT. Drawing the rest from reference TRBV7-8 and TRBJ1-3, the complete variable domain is GAGVSQSPRYKVAKRGQDVALRCDPISGHVSLFWYQQALGQGPEFLTYFQNEAQLDKSGLPSDRFFAERPEGSVSTLKIQRTQQEDSAVYLCASSSWGGRNTIYFGEGSWLTVV.

CDR3 sequence: CATLAGGPYEQYF. The CDR3 DNA follows: TGTGCCACCCTAGCGGGAGGGCCTTACGAGCAGTACTTC. The chain couples TRBV28 to TRBJ2-7; 12 bases map to TRBD2. Germline-derived CDR1 and CDR2 are MDHEN and SYDVKM. CDR3 size: 13 residues. J lost 4 bases, V lost 10 bases, and 5 bases had no gene match.

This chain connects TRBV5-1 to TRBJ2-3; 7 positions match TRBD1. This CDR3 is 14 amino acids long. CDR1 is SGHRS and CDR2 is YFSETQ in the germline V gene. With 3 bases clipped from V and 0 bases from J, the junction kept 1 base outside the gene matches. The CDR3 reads CASSSQGSTDTQYF. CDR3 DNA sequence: TGCGCCAGCAGCTCACAGGGGAGCACAGATACGCAGTATTTT.

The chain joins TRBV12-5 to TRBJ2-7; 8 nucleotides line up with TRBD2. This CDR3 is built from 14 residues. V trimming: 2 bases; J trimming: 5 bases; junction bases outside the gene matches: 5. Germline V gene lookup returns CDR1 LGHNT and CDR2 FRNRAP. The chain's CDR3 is CASGLTGGPDEQYF. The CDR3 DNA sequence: TGTGCTAGTGGTTTGACGGGAGGGCCAGACGAGCAGTACTTC. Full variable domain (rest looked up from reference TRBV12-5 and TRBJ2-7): DARVTQTPRHKVTEMGQEVTMRCQPILGHNTVFWYRQTMMQGLELLAYFRNRAPLDDSGMPKDRFSAEMPDATLATLKIQPSEPRDSAVYFCASGLTGGPDEQYFGPGTRLTVT.

CDR3 in DNA: TGCGCCAGCAGCTTGGGCGTGTCGGGGGGCGCAACTGAAGCTTTCTTT. It codes for CASSLGVSGGATEAFF. The chain recombines TRBV5-1 with TRBJ1-1, with D perhaps TRBD1 (6 bases). The CDR3 sequence is 16 residues long. The germline V and J ends were trimmed by 0 bases and 5 bases, with 17 bases remaining between them. Per germline, CDR1 SGHRS and CDR2 YFSETQ.

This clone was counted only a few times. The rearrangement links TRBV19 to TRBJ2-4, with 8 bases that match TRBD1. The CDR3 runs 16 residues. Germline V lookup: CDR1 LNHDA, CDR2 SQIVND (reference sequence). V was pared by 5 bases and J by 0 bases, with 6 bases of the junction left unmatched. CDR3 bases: TGTGCCAGTAGTCCTCGACAGGGGATAGCCAAAAACATTCAGTACTTC. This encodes CASSPRQGIAKNIQYF.

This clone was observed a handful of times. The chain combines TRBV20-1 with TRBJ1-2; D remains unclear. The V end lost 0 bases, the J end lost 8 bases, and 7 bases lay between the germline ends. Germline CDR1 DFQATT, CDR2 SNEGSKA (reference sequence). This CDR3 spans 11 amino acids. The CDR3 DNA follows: TGCAGTGCTAGAGAGGGAGGAGGCTACACCTTC. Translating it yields CSAREGGGYTF.

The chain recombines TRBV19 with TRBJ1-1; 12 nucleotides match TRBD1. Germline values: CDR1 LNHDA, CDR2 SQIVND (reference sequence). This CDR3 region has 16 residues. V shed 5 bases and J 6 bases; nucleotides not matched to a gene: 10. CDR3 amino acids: CASSPRGTGGFSEAFF. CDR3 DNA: TGTGCCAGTAGTCCTAGGGGGACAGGGGGCTTTTCTGAAGCTTTCTTT.

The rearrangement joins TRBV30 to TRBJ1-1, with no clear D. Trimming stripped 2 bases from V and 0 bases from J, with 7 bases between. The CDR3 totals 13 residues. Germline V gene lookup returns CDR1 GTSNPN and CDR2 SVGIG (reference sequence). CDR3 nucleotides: TGTGCCTGGAGTACAACTATGAACACTGAAGCTTTCTTT. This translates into CAWSTTMNTEAFF.

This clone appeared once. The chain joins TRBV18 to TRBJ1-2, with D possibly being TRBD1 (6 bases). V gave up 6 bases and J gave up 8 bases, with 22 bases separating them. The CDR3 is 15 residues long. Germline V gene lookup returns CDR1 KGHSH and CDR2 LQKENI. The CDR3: CASSPNEAGALGYTF. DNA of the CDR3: TGTGCCAGCTCCCCAAATGAGGCGGGGGCTCTGGGCTACACCTTC.

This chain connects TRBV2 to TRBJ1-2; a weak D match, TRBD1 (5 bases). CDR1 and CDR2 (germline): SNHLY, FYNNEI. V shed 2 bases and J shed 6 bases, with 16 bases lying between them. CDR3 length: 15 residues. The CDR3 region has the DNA TGTGCCAGCAGTGAAAGGGGCATGGCGGGGGATGGCTACACCTTC. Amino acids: CASSERGMAGDGYTF.

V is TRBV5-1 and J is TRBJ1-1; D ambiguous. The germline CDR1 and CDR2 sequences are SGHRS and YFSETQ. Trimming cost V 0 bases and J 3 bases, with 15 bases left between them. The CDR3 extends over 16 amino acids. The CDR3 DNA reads TGCGCCAGCAGCTTGGCCCCGGAGAATATGTACACTGAAGCTTTCTTT. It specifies CASSLAPENMYTEAFF.

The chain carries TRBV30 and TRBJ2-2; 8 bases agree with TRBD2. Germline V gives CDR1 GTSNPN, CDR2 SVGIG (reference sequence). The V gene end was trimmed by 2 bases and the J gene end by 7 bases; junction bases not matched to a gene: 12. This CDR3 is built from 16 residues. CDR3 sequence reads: CAWSPAGTSFLGELFF. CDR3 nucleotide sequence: TGTGCCTGGAGTCCTGCCGGGACTAGTTTTCTCGGGGAGCTGTTTTTT.

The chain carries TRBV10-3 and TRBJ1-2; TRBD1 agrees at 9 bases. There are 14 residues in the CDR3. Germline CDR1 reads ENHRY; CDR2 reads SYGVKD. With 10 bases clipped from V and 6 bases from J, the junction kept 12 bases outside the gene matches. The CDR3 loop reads CATVNRDRVNGYTF. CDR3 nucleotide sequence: TGTGCCACTGTAAACCGGGACAGGGTTAATGGCTACACCTTC.

The CDR3 DNA sequence: TGCGCCAGCAGCTTGGGACTAGCGGGAATCGAGCAGTTCTTC. Amino acid sequence: CASSLGLAGIEQFF. The rearrangement joins TRBV5-1 to TRBJ2-1; 11 nucleotides match TRBD2. This CDR3 has 14 residues. Germline trimming cut 0 bases from V and 10 bases from J; bases unmatched to any gene: 3. Germline V gene lookup returns CDR1 SGHRS and CDR2 YFSETQ.

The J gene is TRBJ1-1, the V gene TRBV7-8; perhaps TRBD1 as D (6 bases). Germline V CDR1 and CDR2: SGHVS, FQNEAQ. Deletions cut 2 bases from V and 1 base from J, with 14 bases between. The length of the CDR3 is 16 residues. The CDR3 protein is CASSLYLGARNTEAFF. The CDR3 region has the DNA TGTGCCAGCAGCTTATACTTGGGGGCGAGGAACACTGAAGCTTTCTTT.

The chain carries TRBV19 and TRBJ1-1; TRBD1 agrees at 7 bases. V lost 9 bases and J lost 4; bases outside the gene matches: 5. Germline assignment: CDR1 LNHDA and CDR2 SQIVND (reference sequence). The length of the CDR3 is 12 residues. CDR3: CASTDRFTEAFF. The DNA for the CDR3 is TGTGCCAGCACGGACAGGTTCACTGAAGCTTTCTTT.

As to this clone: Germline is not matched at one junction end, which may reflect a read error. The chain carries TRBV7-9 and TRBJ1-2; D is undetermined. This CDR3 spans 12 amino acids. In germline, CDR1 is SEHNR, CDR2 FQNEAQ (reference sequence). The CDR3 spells CAGSFEDYGYTF. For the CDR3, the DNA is TGTGCCGGCAGCTTTGAGGACTATGGCTACACCTTC.

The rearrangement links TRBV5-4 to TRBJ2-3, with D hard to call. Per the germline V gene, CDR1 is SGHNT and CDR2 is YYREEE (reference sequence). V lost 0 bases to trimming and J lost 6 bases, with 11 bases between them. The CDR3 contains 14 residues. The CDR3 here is CASSLASTGDTQYF. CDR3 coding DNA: TGTGCCAGCAGCTTGGCGTCTACCGGGGATACGCAGTATTTT.

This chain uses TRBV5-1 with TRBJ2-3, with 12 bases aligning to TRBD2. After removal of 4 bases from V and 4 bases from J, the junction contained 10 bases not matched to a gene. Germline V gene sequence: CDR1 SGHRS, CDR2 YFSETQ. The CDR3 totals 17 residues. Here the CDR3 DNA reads TGCGCCAGCAGCACACGGCCTAGCGGGAGGGCGGCAGATACGCAGTATTTT. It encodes CASSTRPSGRAADTQYF.

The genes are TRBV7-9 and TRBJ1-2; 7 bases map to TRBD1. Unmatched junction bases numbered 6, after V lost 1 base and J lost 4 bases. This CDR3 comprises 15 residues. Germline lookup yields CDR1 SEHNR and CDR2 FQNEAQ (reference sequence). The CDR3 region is CASSLEAGGLYGYTF. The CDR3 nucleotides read TGTGCCAGCAGCTTAGAGGCAGGGGGGCTCTATGGCTACACCTTC.